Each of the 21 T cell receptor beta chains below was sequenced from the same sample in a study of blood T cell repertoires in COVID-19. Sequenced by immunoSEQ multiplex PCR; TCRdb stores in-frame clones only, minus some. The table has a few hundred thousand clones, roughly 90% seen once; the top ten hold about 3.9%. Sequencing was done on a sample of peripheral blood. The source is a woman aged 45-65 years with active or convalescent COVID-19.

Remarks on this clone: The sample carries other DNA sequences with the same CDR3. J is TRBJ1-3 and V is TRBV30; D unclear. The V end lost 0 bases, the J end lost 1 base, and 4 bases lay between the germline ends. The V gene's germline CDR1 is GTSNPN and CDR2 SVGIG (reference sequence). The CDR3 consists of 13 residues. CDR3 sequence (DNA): TGTGCCTGGAGTGTATTATCTGGAAACACCATATATTTT. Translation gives CAWSVLSGNTIYF. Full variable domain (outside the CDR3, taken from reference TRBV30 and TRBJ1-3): SQTIHQWPATLVQPVGSPLSLECTVEGTSNPNLYWYRQAAGRGLQLLFYSVGIGQISSEVPQNLSASRPQDRQFILSSKKLLLSDSGFYLCAWSVLSGNTIYFGEGSWLTVV.

The CDR3 spells CASSQNREPSNTEAFF. The CDR3 DNA follows: TGCGCCAGCAGCCAGAACAGGGAGCCAAGCAACACTGAAGCTTTCTTT. The chain joins TRBV4-1 to TRBJ1-1, with a tentative D call TRBD1 (6 bases). Germline CDR1 and CDR2: MGHRA and YSYEKL. Trimming stripped 3 bases from V and 2 bases from J, with 16 bases between. CDR3 size: 16 residues.

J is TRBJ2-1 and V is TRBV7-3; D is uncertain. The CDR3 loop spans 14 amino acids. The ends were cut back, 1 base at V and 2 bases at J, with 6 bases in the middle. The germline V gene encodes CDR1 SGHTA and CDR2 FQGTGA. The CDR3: CASSLSHTYNEQFF. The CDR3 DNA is TGTGCCAGCAGCTTAAGTCACACCTACAATGAGCAGTTCTTC.

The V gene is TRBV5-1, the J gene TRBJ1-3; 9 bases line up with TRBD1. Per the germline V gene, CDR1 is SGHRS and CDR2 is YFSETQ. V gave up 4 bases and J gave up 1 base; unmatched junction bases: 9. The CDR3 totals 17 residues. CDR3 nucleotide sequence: TGCGCCAGCAGCGTAACAGGGGGCGGCCGGTCTGGAAACACCATATATTTT. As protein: CASSVTGGGRSGNTIYF.

This chain's CDR3 is CASSPKRGATSTDTQYF. In nucleotides, the CDR3 is TGCGCCAGCAGCCCAAAACGGGGGGCTACTAGCACAGATACGCAGTATTTT. This chain links TRBV4-3 with TRBJ2-3, with D possibly matching TRBD2 (7 bases). This CDR3 has 17 residues. Per the germline V gene, CDR1 is LGHNA and CDR2 is YSLEER. The V gene lost 4 bases and the J gene lost 0 bases, with 17 bases spanning the gap.

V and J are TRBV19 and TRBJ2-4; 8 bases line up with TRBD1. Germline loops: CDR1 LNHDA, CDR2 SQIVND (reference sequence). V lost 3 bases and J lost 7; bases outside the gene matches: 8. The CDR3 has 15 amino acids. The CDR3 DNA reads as TGTGCCAGTAGTATCGGAACAGGGGGATTGAACATTCAGTACTTC. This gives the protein CASSIGTGGLNIQYF.

CDR3 protein: CAWSSYTEAFF. CDR3 nucleotide sequence: TGTGCCTGGAGTTCCTACACTGAAGCTTTCTTT. The chain combines TRBV30 with TRBJ1-1; D is undetermined. The CDR3 is 11 amino acids. V shed 2 bases and J shed 3 bases, with 4 bases lying between them. CDR1 and CDR2 (germline): GTSNPN, SVGIG (reference sequence).

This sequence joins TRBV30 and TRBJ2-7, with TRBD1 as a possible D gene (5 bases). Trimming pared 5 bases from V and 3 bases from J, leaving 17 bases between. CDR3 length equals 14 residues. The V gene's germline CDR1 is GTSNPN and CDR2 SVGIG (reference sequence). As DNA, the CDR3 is TGTGCCTGGGTTAGCAGGCAGGGTAACTACGAGCAGTACTTC. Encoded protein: CAWVSRQGNYEQYF.

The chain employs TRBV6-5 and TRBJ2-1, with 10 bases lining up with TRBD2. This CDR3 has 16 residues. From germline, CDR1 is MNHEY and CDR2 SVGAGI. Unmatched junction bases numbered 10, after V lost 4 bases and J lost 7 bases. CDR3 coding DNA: TGTGCCAGCAGTTTGTCTCTAGCGGGAGTAAAAAATGAGCAGTTCTTC. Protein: CASSLSLAGVKNEQFF.

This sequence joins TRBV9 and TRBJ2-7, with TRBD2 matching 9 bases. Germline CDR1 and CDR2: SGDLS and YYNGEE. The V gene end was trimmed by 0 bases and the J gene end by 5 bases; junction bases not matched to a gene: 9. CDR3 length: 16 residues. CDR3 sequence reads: CASSVEGGRANNEQYF. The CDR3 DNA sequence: TGTGCCAGCAGCGTAGAGGGCGGGAGGGCCAACAACGAGCAGTACTTC.

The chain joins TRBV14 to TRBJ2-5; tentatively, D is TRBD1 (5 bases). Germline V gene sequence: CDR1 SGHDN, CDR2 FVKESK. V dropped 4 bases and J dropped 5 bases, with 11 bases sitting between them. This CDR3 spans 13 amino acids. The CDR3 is CASSLRQKETQYF. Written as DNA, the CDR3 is TGTGCCAGCAGCCTGAGACAGAAGGAGACCCAGTACTTC.

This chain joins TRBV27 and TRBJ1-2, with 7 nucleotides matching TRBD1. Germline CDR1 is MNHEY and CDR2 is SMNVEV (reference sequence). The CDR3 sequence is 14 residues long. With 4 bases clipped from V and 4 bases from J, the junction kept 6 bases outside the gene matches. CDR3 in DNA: TGTGCCAGCAGTTCACCGGACAGGCTCTATGGCTACACCTTC. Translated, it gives CASSSPDRLYGYTF.

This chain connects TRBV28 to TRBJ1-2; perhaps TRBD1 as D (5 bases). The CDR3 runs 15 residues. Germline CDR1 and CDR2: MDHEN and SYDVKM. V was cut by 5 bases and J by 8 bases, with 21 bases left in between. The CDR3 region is CASSPPSTARGGYTF. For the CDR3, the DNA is TGTGCCAGCAGTCCGCCATCGACAGCTCGGGGGGGCTACACCTTC.

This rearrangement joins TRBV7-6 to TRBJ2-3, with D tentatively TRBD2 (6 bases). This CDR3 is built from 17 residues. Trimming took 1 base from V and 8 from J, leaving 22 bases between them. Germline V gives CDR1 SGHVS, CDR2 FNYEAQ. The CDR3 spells CASSLDTWTTSALTQYF. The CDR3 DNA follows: TGTGCCAGCAGCTTAGATACTTGGACTACCTCCGCCCTTACGCAGTATTTT.

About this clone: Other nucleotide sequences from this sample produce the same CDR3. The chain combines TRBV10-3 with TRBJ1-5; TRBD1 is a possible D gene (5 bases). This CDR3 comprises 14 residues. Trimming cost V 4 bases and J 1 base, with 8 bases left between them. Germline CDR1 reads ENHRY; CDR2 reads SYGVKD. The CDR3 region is CAISGGGSNQPQHF. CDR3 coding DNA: TGTGCCATCAGTGGGGGGGGAAGCAATCAGCCCCAGCATTTT.

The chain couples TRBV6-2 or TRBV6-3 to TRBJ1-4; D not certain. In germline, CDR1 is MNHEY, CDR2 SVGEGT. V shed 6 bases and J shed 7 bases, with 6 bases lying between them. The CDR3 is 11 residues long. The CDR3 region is CASSQAEKLFF. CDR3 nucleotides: TGTGCCAGCAGCCAAGCTGAAAAACTGTTTTTT.

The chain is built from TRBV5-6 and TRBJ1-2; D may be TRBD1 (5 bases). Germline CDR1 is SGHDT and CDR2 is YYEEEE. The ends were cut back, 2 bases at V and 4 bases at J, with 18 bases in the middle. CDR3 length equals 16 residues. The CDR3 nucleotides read TGTGCCAGCAGCTTTATTAGGCAGGGAAGCTCCTATGGCTACACCTTC. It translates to CASSFIRQGSSYGYTF.

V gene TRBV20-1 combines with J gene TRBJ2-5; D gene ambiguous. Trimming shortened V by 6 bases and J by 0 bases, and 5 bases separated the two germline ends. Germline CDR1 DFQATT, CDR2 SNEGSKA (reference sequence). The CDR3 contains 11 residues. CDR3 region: CSAYYQETQYF. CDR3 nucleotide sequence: TGCAGTGCCTATTACCAAGAGACCCAGTACTTC.

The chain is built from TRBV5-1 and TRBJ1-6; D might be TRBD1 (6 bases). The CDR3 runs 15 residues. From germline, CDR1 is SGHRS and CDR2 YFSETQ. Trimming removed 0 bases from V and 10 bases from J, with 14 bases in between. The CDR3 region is CASSLGTDVSSPLHF. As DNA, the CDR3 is TGCGCCAGCAGCTTGGGGACAGATGTAAGCTCACCCCTCCACTTT.

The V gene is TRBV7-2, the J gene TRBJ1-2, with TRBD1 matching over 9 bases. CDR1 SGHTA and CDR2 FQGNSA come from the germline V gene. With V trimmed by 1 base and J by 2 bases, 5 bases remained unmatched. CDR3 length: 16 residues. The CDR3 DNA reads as TGTGCCAGCAGCTTAGACCCACAGGGGGCGAACTATGGCTACACCTTC. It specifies CASSLDPQGANYGYTF.

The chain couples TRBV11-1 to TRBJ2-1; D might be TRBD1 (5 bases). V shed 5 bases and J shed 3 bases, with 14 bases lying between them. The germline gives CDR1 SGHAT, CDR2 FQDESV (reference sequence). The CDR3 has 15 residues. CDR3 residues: CASSQRTKIYNEQFF. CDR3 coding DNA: TGTGCCAGCAGCCAGAGGACAAAGATCTACAATGAGCAGTTCTTC. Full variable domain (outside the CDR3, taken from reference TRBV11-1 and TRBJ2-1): EAEVAQSPRYKITEKSQAVAFWCDPISGHATLYWYRQILGQGPELLVQFQDESVVDDSQLPKDRFSAERLKGVDSTLKIQPAELGDSAMYLCASSQRTKIYNEQFFGPGTRLTVL.